Following are 9 T cell receptor beta chains from one sample sequenced in a study of control samples from healthy donors and cancer patients. Sequenced by immunoSEQ multiplex PCR; TCRdb stores in-frame clones only, minus some. This sample has roughly 120,000 clones, with approximately 92% found just once. The sample taken for sequencing was PBMCs. The receptor source for this set is a woman between 50 and 59 years old with colorectal cancer.

The chain couples TRBV3-1 (or the pseudogene TRBV3-2) to TRBJ2-7; D uncertain. There are 13 residues in the CDR3. Trimming stripped 1 base from V and 2 bases from J, with 6 bases between. CDR1 and CDR2 from the germline V gene are LGHDT and YNNKEL (reference sequence). The CDR3 nucleotides are TGTGCCAGCAGCCAAGTCCTTGCCTACGAGCAGTACTTC. It yields the protein CASSQVLAYEQYF.

In DNA form, the CDR3 reads TGTGCCAGCAGCAAAGACTCGGACAGGGAAGAGGAGCAGTACTTC. As protein: CASSKDSDREEEQYF. V gene TRBV21-1 combines with J gene TRBJ2-7; no DNA check was done on the table's D call, TRBD1. TRBV21-1 is classified as a pseudogene. The CDR3 spans 15 residues.

The V call is TRBV2, the J call TRBJ1-1, with a possible D match to TRBD1 (5 bases). Germline CDR1 and CDR2: SNHLY and FYNNEI. V shed 7 bases and J shed 11 bases, with 14 bases lying between them. The CDR3 totals 11 residues. The CDR3 nucleotides read TGTGCCAGCATCAGCCAGGGATCCGCTTTCTTT. Amino acids: CASISQGSAFF.

V gene TRBV5-6 combines with J gene TRBJ2-7; 7 positions agree with TRBD2. The ends lost 4 bases at V and 3 bases at J; junction bases unmatched: 7. There are 14 residues in the CDR3. Germline V gene sequence: CDR1 SGHDT, CDR2 YYEEEE. CDR3 coding DNA: TGTGCCAGCAGCCCCGGGGCTAGCGGCTACGAGCAGTACTTC. Protein: CASSPGASGYEQYF.

V is TRBV2 and J is TRBJ2-3; D call uncertain. Germline values: CDR1 SNHLY, CDR2 FYNNEI. V was pared by 10 bases and J by 2 bases, with 16 bases between. This CDR3 contains 14 residues. The CDR3 loop reads CATQATSYTDTQYF. The CDR3 nucleotides are TGTGCCACCCAGGCAACCAGCTACACAGATACGCAGTATTTT.

This clone was seen only a few times. V and J are TRBV10-3 and TRBJ1-2, with a weak D call TRBD1 (6 bases). Germline V gene lookup returns CDR1 ENHRY and CDR2 SYGVKD. Deletions cut 0 bases from V and 5 bases from J, with 10 bases between. The CDR3 loop spans 14 amino acids. CDR3 in amino acids: CAISESTGRYGYTF. The CDR3 DNA follows: TGTGCCATCAGTGAGTCAACAGGGAGATATGGCTACACCTTC.

CDR3 loop: CASSPGRTTSYEQYF. The CDR3 coding sequence is TGTGCCAGCTCACCAGGCAGGACTACTTCCTACGAGCAGTACTTC. The genes are TRBV18 and TRBJ2-7; D is perhaps TRBD2 (6 bases). V lost 2 bases and J lost 1, with 12 bases in between. Germline V CDR1 and CDR2: KGHSH, LQKENI. The CDR3 is 15 amino acids.

This chain links TRBV12-3 or TRBV12-4 with TRBJ2-3; D possibly corresponds to TRBD2 (6 bases). V was clipped by 4 bases and J by 9 bases, with 8 bases between them. This CDR3 comprises 11 residues. The CDR3 nucleotides are TGTGCCAGCAGTTGGAGGGGCACGCAGTATTTT. It encodes CASSWRGTQYF.

V usage is TRBV5-1 and J usage is TRBJ1-4; 7 nucleotides agree with TRBD1. V lost 6 bases, J lost 4 bases, and 6 bases stayed unmatched. The CDR3 is 14 residues long. CDR1 and CDR2 (germline): SGHRS, YFSETQ. CDR3: CASNPGQSNEKLFF. The CDR3, as DNA: TGCGCCAGCAATCCGGGACAGAGTAATGAAAAACTGTTTTTT.